A selection of T cell receptor beta chains follows, all from one sample in a study of blood T cell repertoires in COVID-19. Repertoires were generated with immunoSEQ multiplex PCR, while TCRdb's copy carries only in-frame clones and drops some. The repertoire holds 95,000 to 100,000 clones, with 85% as singletons. Material for sequencing was peripheral blood. These TCRs come from a woman aged 70-85 years with active or convalescent COVID-19. Each CDR3 is given with its conserved first and last residue. D genes are given only for firm matches. Only some rows state a clone size, as once, few, many or a class for expanded clones.

TRBJ2-7,TRBD1,TRBV6-5,.,TGTGCCAGCAGCCCGGGACAGAGCTACGAGCAGTACTTC,CASSPGQSYEQYF
TRBJ1-2,.,TRBV19,few,TGTGCCAGTAGTATCGGTGGGGGCGTTGGCTACACCTTC,CASSIGGGVGYTF
TRBJ1-2,.,TRBV9,.,TGTGCCAGCTACGAAAGAGGGACTAACTATGGCTACACCTTC,CASYERGTNYGYTF
TRBJ2-7,TRBD2,TRBV6-5,once,TGTGCCAGCACCCCGGGACTAGGTGTTGGCGAGCAGTACTTC,CASTPGLGVGEQYF
TRBJ1-4,.,TRBV5-4,once,TGTGCCAGCAGCTTGGCCGGGGGTGAAAAACTGTTTTTT,CASSLAGGEKLFF
TRBJ2-7,.,TRBV9,.,TGTGCCAGCAGCGAAGGAACAGCCTCCTACGAGCAGTACTTC,CASSEGTASYEQYF
TRBJ2-6,TRBD2,TRBV7-9,once,TGTGCCAGCCGATATCTAGCGGGAGGGCCCTCTGGGGCCAACGTCCTGACTTTC,CASRYLAGGPSGANVLTF
TRBJ2-2,.,TRBV27,.,TGTGCCAGCAGTTTCCGGAGAAACGGTGGCACCGGGGAGCTGTTTTTT,CASSFRRNGGTGELFF
TRBJ2-7,.,TRBV6-5,.,TGTGCCAGCAGTTACTCGAGGATATACGAGCAGTACTTC,CASSYSRIYEQYF
TRBJ2-7,.,TRBV13,few,TGTGCCAGCAGCTTAGGCCCTGGGCGTCGCGAGCAGTACTTC,CASSLGPGRREQYF
TRBJ1-5,.,TRBV5-1,.,TGCGCCAGCACCCAAGACTGGGGCCAGCCCCAGCATTTT,CASTQDWGQPQHF
TRBJ1-2,.,TRBV27,few,TGTGCCAGCAGTATCAGCGGCGTCCTTAACTATGGCTACACCTTC,CASSISGVLNYGYTF
TRBJ1-1,TRBD1,TRBV6-2/TRBV6-3,once,TGTGCCAGCAGCCTAACCGGTACAGGGGTTGGCACTGAAGCTTTCTTT,CASSLTGTGVGTEAFF
TRBJ2-3,.,TRBV10-3,.,TGTGCCATCAGTGTGGACGGGATTCAAGATACGCAGTATTTT,CAISVDGIQDTQYF
TRBJ2-7,TRBD1,TRBV7-9,once,TGTGCCAGCAGCAAACCGGGACAGTCGACCTACGAGCAGTACTTC,CASSKPGQSTYEQYF
TRBJ2-1,TRBD2,TRBV9,.,TGTGCCAGCAGCGTAGCTAGCGGGAGTTTCAATGAGCAGTTCTTC,CASSVASGSFNEQFF
TRBJ1-2,.,TRBV4-1,.,TGCGCCAGCAGCCTCACCCGGGCGGGCTATGGCTACACCTTC,CASSLTRAGYGYTF
TRBJ1-3,TRBD1,TRBV28,.,TGTGCCAGCAGTTTCGTGGGGACAGACCTCTCTGGAAACACCATATATTTT,CASSFVGTDLSGNTIYF
TRBJ2-7,.,TRBV15,.,TGTGCCACCAGCAGAGGCATGGTGGGGTCGGGGGAGACCTACGAGCAGTACTTC,CATSRGMVGSGETYEQYF
TRBJ1-4,.,TRBV6-1,.,TGTGCCAGCAGTGAATTCACAGGGTCGAATGAAAAACTGTTTTTT,CASSEFTGSNEKLFF
TRBJ1-4,.,TRBV30,.,TGTGCCTGGAGTAGGCCGGAGAGAGAAAAACTGTTTTTT,CAWSRPEREKLFF
TRBJ1-4,TRBD1,TRBV19,.,TGTGCCAGTAGTGAGTCGACAGGGGGCCCGAAAAAACTGTTTTTT,CASSESTGGPKKLFF
TRBJ1-6,TRBD1,TRBV3-1/TRBV3-2,.,TGTGCCAGCAGCCAAGGGACAGGGGTCTATAATTCACCCCTCCACTTT,CASSQGTGVYNSPLHF
TRBJ1-4,.,TRBV4-2,once,TGTGCCAGCAGCCAAGACGGAGATGAACTCCAAAAACTGTTTTTT,CASSQDGDELQKLFF
TRBJ2-1,TRBD2,TRBV7-6,.,TGTGCCAGCAGCGTATTAGCGGGAGGCTACAATGAGCAGTTCTTC,CASSVLAGGYNEQFF
TRBJ1-6,.,TRBV2,.,TGTGCCAGCATGTACGGGGGAAAGGATAATTCACCCCTCCACTTT,CASMYGGKDNSPLHF
TRBJ2-3,TRBD2,TRBV7-2,.,TGTGCCAGCAGCTTGAGCGGGGGTAGCACAGATACGCAGTATTTT,CASSLSGGSTDTQYF
TRBJ2-3,TRBD1,TRBV19,.,TGTGCCAGTAGTAGACAGGGATTTGGAGATACGCAGTATTTT,CASSRQGFGDTQYF
TRBJ1-1,.,TRBV7-9,.,TGTGCCAGCAGCCCGGGAAACAGGGCCGGGGACACTGAAGCTTTCTTT,CASSPGNRAGDTEAFF
TRBJ1-5,.,TRBV28,.,TGTGCCAGCAGTTTTAATAGCGCTGGGCGATTGTCTCAGCCCCAGCATTTT,CASSFNSAGRLSQPQHF
TRBJ1-4,TRBD1,TRBV4-1,.,TGCGCCAGCAGCGAAGGACAGGGGAGTGCAACTAATGAAAAACTGTTTTTT,CASSEGQGSATNEKLFF
TRBJ2-7,TRBD1,TRBV9,.,TGTGCCAGCAGCGTCGAACAGGGGGAGAGGTACGAGCAGTACTTC,CASSVEQGERYEQYF
TRBJ1-1,.,TRBV7-2,.,TGTGCCAGCAGCAGTAGTGGGAACACTGAAGCTTTCTTT,CASSSSGNTEAFF
TRBJ1-2,.,TRBV3-1/TRBV3-2,.,TGTGCCAGCAGCCAAGATGGGATACGGACACCAAACTATGGCTACACCTTC,CASSQDGIRTPNYGYTF
TRBJ2-3,.,TRBV11-3,.,TGTGCCAGCAGCTTAGCTGCCTACCGCAATACGCAGTATTTT,CASSLAAYRNTQYF
TRBJ1-6,TRBD1,TRBV11-2,.,TGTGCCAGCAGCCCTCCGGGACAGACAAATTCACCCCTCCACTTT,CASSPPGQTNSPLHF
TRBJ1-6,TRBD1,TRBV25-1,few,TGTGCCAGCAGGGCGACAGGGGGCGGAAATTCACCCCTCCACTTT,CASRATGGGNSPLHF
TRBJ2-7,TRBD2,TRBV30,.,TGTGCCTGGAGTATAGCGGGGGACTCCTACGAGCAGTACTTC,CAWSIAGDSYEQYF
TRBJ1-6,TRBD1,TRBV18,once,TGTGCCAGCTCATCTTCTGGGGACAGATCACCCCTCCACTTT,CASSSSGDRSPLHF